These T cell receptor beta chains were read from a single sample in a study of blood T cell repertoires in COVID-19. Clones were read by immunoSEQ multiplex PCR, and TCRdb kept only the in-frame ones, dropping some. Here the sample spans about 150,000 clones, roughly nine tenths being singletons. The sample was peripheral blood. The receptors shown here come from a woman between 65 and 79 years old with acute or convalescent COVID-19. Both conserved end residues are part of each CDR3.

v_call: TRBV7-2; cdr3_aa: CASSLTGTERETQYF
v_call: TRBV19; cdr3_aa: CASSKQLSYGYTF
v_call: TRBV29-1; cdr3_aa: CSVAQTGTEAFF
v_call: TRBV4-1; cdr3_aa: CASSQKSAGATGNTIYF
v_call: TRBV27; cdr3_aa: CASSPHPRGTGGGGYTF
v_call: TRBV11-2; cdr3_aa: CASSPPGSVRYNEQFF
v_call: TRBV4-1; cdr3_aa: CASSQDGDQDFTSSSPLHF
v_call: TRBV28; cdr3_aa: CASRGRTGSSEKLFF
v_call: TRBV29-1; cdr3_aa: CSAPGHTNTEAFF
v_call: TRBV5-1; cdr3_aa: CASSLDLFVNTEAFF
v_call: TRBV19; cdr3_aa: CASSIGLANEQFF
v_call: TRBV28; cdr3_aa: CASSLTRITNTGELFF
v_call: TRBV6-2/TRBV6-3; cdr3_aa: CASSYSGLQPQHF
v_call: TRBV2; cdr3_aa: CASTEGARSYNEQFF
v_call: TRBV5-6; cdr3_aa: CASSLDRGWSTDTQYF
v_call: TRBV7-9; cdr3_aa: CASRRRGADTEAFF
v_call: TRBV25-1; cdr3_aa: CASSGKGFNYGYTF
v_call: TRBV19; cdr3_aa: CASSIGDRSLHYEQYF
v_call: TRBV24-1; cdr3_aa: CATSDLTLPGLCSYNSPLHF
v_call: TRBV27; cdr3_aa: CASSLSGTGHSYEQYF
v_call: TRBV4-2; cdr3_aa: CASSLGPGLYSNQPQHF
v_call: TRBV4-1; cdr3_aa: CASSQVGQKNSPLHF
v_call: TRBV11-3; cdr3_aa: CASSRTGVTEAFF
v_call: TRBV5-8; cdr3_aa: CASSLDIVGNEQFF
v_call: TRBV30; cdr3_aa: CAWSVISSGPIYEQYF
v_call: TRBV19; cdr3_aa: CASSIPDRKYGYTF
v_call: TRBV18; cdr3_aa: CASSPPWTGEYGYTF
v_call: TRBV11-2; cdr3_aa: CASSLGLQETQYF
v_call: TRBV28; cdr3_aa: CASSSIPAGETQYF
v_call: TRBV18; cdr3_aa: CASSLVYQGPGNTIYF
v_call: TRBV18; cdr3_aa: CASSTSGRPTYEQYF
v_call: TRBV6-1; cdr3_aa: CASSESATGGYGYTF